A selection of T cell receptor beta chains follows, all from one sample in a study of shared clonotypes between healthy human individuals. The assay was immunoSEQ multiplex PCR, and TCRdb's table has in-frame clones only and misses some. The sample includes around 320,000 clones, more than 75% seen only once; the top ten take roughly 16%. Sequenced: memory CD8+ T cells sorted from blood. These receptors all come from a man between 18 and 29 years old in good health. Both conserved end residues are part of each CDR3. D genes are given only for firm matches. Clone size appears in some rows only: once, few, many, or a class for an expanded clone.

TRBJ1-4,TRBV28,-,-,TGTGCCAGCAGTTTGCCGGGACTGCAGAATGAAAAACTGTTTTTT,CASSLPGLQNEKLFF
TRBJ1-1,TRBV9,-,-,TGTGCCAGCAGCGTAGACAGGTCGAACACTGAAGCTTTCTTT,CASSVDRSNTEAFF
TRBJ1-2,TRBV7-9,TRBD1,-,TGTGCCAGCAGCTTGGGGAGACCGGGACAGGGGGAATACTATGGCTACACCTTC,CASSLGRPGQGEYYGYTF
TRBJ2-1,TRBV5-4,TRBD2,-,TGTGCCAGCAGCTTTTCTAGCGGGATTGGTGAGCAGTTCTTC,CASSFSSGIGEQFF
TRBJ2-2,TRBV10-3,TRBD1,-,TGTGCCATCAGTGCGGGACAGGGGTCAAACGGGGAGCTGTTTTTT,CAISAGQGSNGELFF
TRBJ2-3,TRBV29-1,TRBD2,many,TGCAGCGTAGCGGGGGGGCCTAGTAGCACAGATACGCAGTATTTT,CSVAGGPSSTDTQYF
TRBJ2-5,TRBV10-2,-,-,TGCGCCAGCAGCCTAATACCAGGGGTGGAGACCCAGTACTTC,CASSLIPGVETQYF
TRBJ2-7,TRBV4-3,-,once,TGCGCCAGCAGCCAAGGATGGACAGCCGGCTACGAGCAGTACTTC,CASSQGWTAGYEQYF
TRBJ2-3,TRBV30,TRBD2,-,TGTGCCTGGAGTGGCCCCCTCCTAGCGGGGGGGCCTCCAAAACCGAACAAATACACAGATACGCAGTATTTT,CAWSGPLLAGGPPKPNKYTDTQYF
TRBJ1-2,TRBV5-1,TRBD1,-,TGCGCCAGCAGCGGGGGGACAGCCCTGGGGAGTCGTGACTATGGCTACACCTTC,CASSGGTALGSRDYGYTF
TRBJ2-6,TRBV18,-,-,TGTGCCAGCTCACATGATTTACAAAGTCGGGCCAACGTCCTGACTTTC,CASSHDLQSRANVLTF
TRBJ1-1,TRBV4-3,TRBD1,-,TGCGCCAGCAGCCATGGACAGGGAGGCACTGAAGCTTTCTTT,CASSHGQGGTEAFF
TRBJ2-2,TRBV19,TRBD1,-,TGTGCCATTACGGACAGGGCGACCGGGGAGCTGTTTTTT,CAITDRATGELFF
TRBJ1-6,TRBV13,-,-,TGTGCCAGCAGCTTGAACAGGGAGTTCAGGGTCCCCCTCCACTTT,CASSLNREFRVPLHF
TRBJ2-7,TRBV7-6,TRBD2,-,TGTGCCAGCAGCTACCCAGCGGGAGGCGAGCAGTACTTC,CASSYPAGGEQYF
TRBJ2-5,TRBV15,-,-,TGTGCCACCAGCAGGCTTCCCGGGACGGGGGAGACCCAGTACTTC,CATSRLPGTGETQYF
TRBJ2-1,TRBV28,TRBD2,-,TGTGCCAGCAGTTTAGGTTTTAGACTAGCGGGGGGCAATTCCTACAATGAGCAGTTCTTC,CASSLGFRLAGGNSYNEQFF
TRBJ1-5,TRBV9,-,-,TGTGCCAGCAGCGCCGGAAAGTTCGAACAGCCCCAGCATTTT,CASSAGKFEQPQHF
TRBJ2-5,TRBV11-2,-,many,TGTGCCAGCAGCTTAGGATCGGGGATAGTAGAGACCCAGTACTTC,CASSLGSGIVETQYF
TRBJ2-7,TRBV4-1,-,-,TGCGCCAGCAGCCAAGACGCAGGGGGAGGATCCTACGAGCAGTACTTC,CASSQDAGGGSYEQYF
TRBJ2-1,TRBV4-3,TRBD1,-,TGCGCCAGCAGCCAAGGGTTCCAGGGGGCTGATGAGCAGTTCTTC,CASSQGFQGADEQFF
TRBJ1-1,TRBV4-1,-,-,TGCGCCAGCAGCCACAGGGGAACTGAAGCTTTCTTT,CASSHRGTEAFF
TRBJ2-7,TRBV5-1,TRBD1,-,TGCGCCAGCAGCTTGCGCGGCCTAAAGAGCGGACAGGGCGGGAAATACGAGCAGTACTTC,CASSLRGLKSGQGGKYEQYF
TRBJ2-2,TRBV10-3,TRBD2,-,TGTGCCATCAGCAGGCGGAGCGGGAGAGCGACCGGGGAGCTGTTTTTT,CAISRRSGRATGELFF
TRBJ1-2,TRBV5-1,TRBD1,-,TGCGCCAGCAGCTTGGCGGGAGGGGGCCGTGGCTACACCTTC,CASSLAGGGRGYTF
TRBJ2-1,TRBV5-1,-,-,TGCGCCAGCAGCTTTACGGGAGAGCTGAATGAGCAGTTCTTC,CASSFTGELNEQFF
TRBJ2-1,TRBV29-1,-,-,TGCAGCGTTGAATACGGAGTCTACAATGAGCAGTTCTTC,CSVEYGVYNEQFF
TRBJ2-7,TRBV7-9,-,-,TGTGCCAGCAGCACCCCCGGCATTTTGTACGAGCAGTACTTC,CASSTPGILYEQYF
TRBJ2-7,TRBV6-5,TRBD1,-,TGTGCCAGCAGTTACGGGACAGGGGGCTATTACGAGCAGTACTTC,CASSYGTGGYYEQYF
TRBJ2-7,TRBV11-2,TRBD1,many,TGTGCCAGCATTGGACAGGGTGACGAGCAGTACTTC,CASIGQGDEQYF
TRBJ2-1,TRBV27,-,-,TGTGCCAGCAGTTTGAGGGGACGAGCTGTAGGTGAGCAGTTCTTC,CASSLRGRAVGEQFF
TRBJ2-7,TRBV10-2,TRBD1,-,TGCGCCAGCGGCCCTGGGACAGGGTCCTACGAGCAGTACTTC,CASGPGTGSYEQYF
TRBJ2-7,TRBV27,TRBD2,-,TGTGCCAGCAGTTTGGGCGGGAGGTACTCCTACGAGCAGTACTTC,CASSLGGRYSYEQYF
TRBJ2-7,TRBV11-2,-,-,TGTGCCAGCAGCTTTACAAGGGCGGCGGACGAGCAGTACTTC,CASSFTRAADEQYF
TRBJ2-3,TRBV7-6,-,few,TGTGCCAGCGGAGGGGGGGATAGCACAGATACGCAGTATTTT,CASGGGDSTDTQYF
TRBJ2-1,TRBV4-3,TRBD2,-,TGCGCCAGCAGCCAAGTCCCCGGGACTAGCGGACGCGGGTATGAGCAGTTCTTC,CASSQVPGTSGRGYEQFF
TRBJ2-7,TRBV10-3,-,-,TGTGCCATCAGTGAAGTTGAACGGAACGAGCAGTACTTC,CAISEVERNEQYF
TRBJ1-2,TRBV7-9,-,-,TGTGCCAGCAGCCCCGGACAAGGGTTC,CASSPGQGF
TRBJ1-4,TRBV9,TRBD1,-,TGTGCCAGCAGCGGGGGGACAGGGGAAAAACTGTTTTTT,CASSGGTGEKLFF
TRBJ2-7,TRBV27,TRBD2,-,TGTGCCAGCAGGCCCGGGGGGGAATTTCACGAGCAGTACTTC,CASRPGGEFHEQYF
TRBJ1-4,TRBV4-1,-,-,TGCGCCAGCAGCCAACCGGACGCCCCGGACGAAAAACTGTTTTTT,CASSQPDAPDEKLFF
TRBJ2-7,TRBV27,TRBD2,-,TGTGCCAGCAGTTATGCTAGCGGGGGCTTCGAGCAGTACTTC,CASSYASGGFEQYF